Below, 15 T cell receptor beta chains from the same sample are listed, as sequenced in a study of blood T cell repertoires in COVID-19. TCRdb keeps only in-frame clones here, not all; method: immunoSEQ multiplex PCR. The table includes around 260,000 clones, approximately 89% detected once. The sequenced material came from peripheral blood. All receptors derive from a woman under 40 with COVID-19, enrolled during active disease.

This sequence joins TRBV7-9 and TRBJ2-7; D is possibly TRBD1 (5 bases). The germline V gene encodes CDR1 SEHNR and CDR2 FQNEAQ (reference sequence). Trimming took off 5 bases at V and 2 bases at J, with 22 bases between the two ends. The CDR3 has 17 amino acids. This CDR3 is CASSPRAALGSPYEQYF. For the CDR3, the DNA is TGTGCCAGCAGCCCCAGGGCCGCATTGGGTAGTCCCTACGAGCAGTACTTC.

The chain joins TRBV29-1 to TRBJ2-1, with TRBD2 as a possible D gene (6 bases). V dropped 8 bases and J dropped 10 bases, with 21 bases sitting between them. The germline V gene encodes CDR1 SQVTM and CDR2 ANQGSEA. The CDR3 is made up of 13 amino acids. Here the CDR3 reads CSIRDSSWGEQFF. CDR3 nucleotide sequence: TGCAGCATCCGGGACTCCAGCTGGGGAGAGCAGTTCTTC.

The CDR3 reads CASSALAGGGYNEQFF. The CDR3 DNA sequence: TGTGCCAGCAGTGCCCTAGCGGGAGGGGGTTACAATGAGCAGTTCTTC. This chain links TRBV6-4 with TRBJ2-1; 12 bases are a match to TRBD2. The length of the CDR3 is 16 residues. Germline CDR1 MRHNA, CDR2 SNTAGT. V dropped 4 bases and J dropped 4; count of bases not matched to a gene: 5.

This clone was detected a few times. The rearrangement uses TRBV19 and TRBJ1-1; 10 positions match TRBD1. This CDR3 is 14 amino acids long. Looked up from germline, CDR1 is LNHDA and CDR2 is SQIVND (reference sequence). The trim removed 6 bases at V and 1 base at J, leaving 2 bases unmatched. The CDR3 region is CASRDRGGNTEAFF. The CDR3 nucleotides are TGTGCCAGTAGGGACAGGGGGGGGAACACTGAAGCTTTCTTT.

The chain combines TRBV11-2 with TRBJ1-6; no firm D call. The CDR3 extends over 15 amino acids. Trimming stripped 1 base from V and 7 bases from J, with 11 bases between. Germline V gene lookup returns CDR1 SGHAT and CDR2 FQNNGV. The CDR3 nucleotides are TGTGCCAGCAGCTTAGGCCAAACGGTCAATTCACCCCTCCACTTT. Protein: CASSLGQTVNSPLHF.

The V and J genes are TRBV5-1 and TRBJ2-1; 14 bases match TRBD2. Germline trimming cut 4 bases from V and 7 bases from J; bases unmatched to any gene: 7. CDR3 length: 16 amino acids. Germline CDR1 reads SGHRS; CDR2 reads YFSETQ. CDR3 nucleotide sequence: TGCGCCAGCAGCCCGACTAGCGGGAGGGCCGGGAATGAGCAGTTCTTC. Amino acids: CASSPTSGRAGNEQFF.

This clone was picked up one time. The chain employs TRBV30 and TRBJ1-1; the D is unclear. The CDR3 has 13 amino acids. V lost 1 base and J lost 1, with 7 bases in between. Germline lookup yields CDR1 GTSNPN and CDR2 SVGIG (reference sequence). The CDR3 DNA follows: TGTGCCTGGAGTGCAAGCCCGAACACTGAAGCTTTCTTT. Translation gives CAWSASPNTEAFF.

The chain carries TRBV10-1 and TRBJ1-1, with TRBD1 matching over 7 bases. V lost 5 bases and J lost 0; bases outside the gene matches: 3. The CDR3 consists of 14 residues. CDR1 is WNHNN and CDR2 is SYGVQD in the germline V gene (reference sequence). The CDR3 sequence: CASSRDSLNTEAFF. The CDR3 DNA reads as TGCGCCAGCAGTCGGGACAGCTTGAACACTGAAGCTTTCTTT.

The V gene is TRBV5-4, the J gene TRBJ1-6; no reliable D call. V lost 5 bases and J 5 bases, leaving 14 bases between the germline ends. This CDR3 contains 15 residues. The germline V gene has CDR1 SGHNT and CDR2 YYREEE (reference sequence). CDR3 coding DNA: TGTGCCAGCAGACCGGCCGGGAGGAATAATTCACCCCTCCACTTT. Translated, it gives CASRPAGRNNSPLHF. The whole variable domain, remainder taken from reference TRBV5-4 and TRBJ1-6, is ETGVTQSPTHLIKTRGQQVTLRCSSQSGHNTVSWYQQALGQGPQFIFQYYREEENGRGNFPPRFSGLQFPNYSSELNVNALELDDSALYLCASRPAGRNNSPLHFGNGTRLTVT.

The chain carries TRBV5-4 and TRBJ2-1, with 9 bases that match TRBD2. CDR1 is SGHNT, CDR2 YYREEE, per germline (reference sequence). V trimming: 1 base; J trimming: 2 bases; junction bases outside the gene matches: 4. CDR3 length: 16 amino acids. CDR3 DNA sequence: TGTGCCAGCAGCTTGCCCATAGCGGGGGCCTACAATGAGCAGTTCTTC. This translates into CASSLPIAGAYNEQFF. Combining the CDR3 with reference TRBV5-4 and TRBJ2-1 gives the whole variable domain ETGVTQSPTHLIKTRGQQVTLRCSSQSGHNTVSWYQQALGQGPQFIFQYYREEENGRGNFPPRFSGLQFPNYSSELNVNALELDDSALYLCASSLPIAGAYNEQFFGPGTRLTVL.

This chain joins TRBV7-2 and TRBJ1-1; D is ambiguous. The germline V and J ends were trimmed by 4 bases and 1 base, with 19 bases remaining between them. The germline CDR1 and CDR2 sequences are SGHTA and FQGNSA. The CDR3 covers 17 residues. CDR3 protein: CASSSRREVLQNTEAFF. The CDR3 DNA reads as TGTGCCAGCAGCTCCAGGAGGGAGGTCCTTCAGAACACTGAAGCTTTCTTT.

This clone was recorded a few times. The V and J genes are TRBV27 and TRBJ1-2; possibly TRBD1 for D (5 bases). The V end lost 2 bases, the J end lost 8 bases, and 24 bases lay between the germline ends. The length of the CDR3 is 17 residues. Germline values: CDR1 MNHEY, CDR2 SMNVEV (reference sequence). The CDR3 nucleotides are TGTGCCAGCAGTTTAGGGTCCCAGACCGCAGGGTTCGAGGGCTACACCTTC. Residues: CASSLGSQTAGFEGYTF.

The gene calls are TRBV7-6 and TRBJ1-1, with D unclear. The CDR3 is made up of 18 amino acids. Trimming stripped 4 bases from V and 6 bases from J, with 27 bases between. The germline V gene has CDR1 SGHVS and CDR2 FNYEAQ. CDR3 DNA sequence: TGTGCCAGCAGCTCGTCAATTGCTGGAAGGCAGGCGGAGGCTGAAGCTTTCTTT. Protein sequence: CASSSSIAGRQAEAEAFF.

V and J are TRBV28 and TRBJ1-5; D may be TRBD1 (5 bases). The CDR3 has 13 amino acids. The V end lost 4 bases, the J end lost 6 bases, and 10 bases lay between the germline ends. Germline assignment: CDR1 MDHEN and CDR2 SYDVKM. The CDR3 sequence: CASSSGRGQPQHF. In DNA form, the CDR3 reads TGTGCCAGCAGTTCAGGGCGAGGTCAGCCCCAGCATTTT.

The chain links TRBV7-9 to TRBJ2-5; tentatively, D is TRBD2 (5 bases). Trimming removed 5 bases at V and 1 base at J, with 20 bases between. This CDR3 spans 17 amino acids. Germline V gene data show CDR1 as SEHNR and CDR2 as FQNEAQ (reference sequence). CDR3 sequence (DNA): TGTGCCAGCAGCCCCGCCCCAGAGAGGGCCACCCAAGAGACCCAGTACTTC. It encodes CASSPAPERATQETQYF.